A single sample gave rise to the 29 T cell receptor beta chains below, sequenced in a study of Tregs in tolerant kidney transplant recipients. Method: immunoSEQ multiplex PCR; TCRdb's copy keeps in-frame clones and lacks some. The sample yields around 86,000 clones, 91% seen once. Related graft donors supplied nonmyeloablative bone marrow transplants, and mixed chimerism was transient. Sequencing was performed on CD4+ T cells from blood (PBMCs), taken 24 months after the transplant. These receptors all come from a human patient who received a combined kidney and bone marrow transplant. Part of the T cell pool may stem from the graft donor.

The chain couples TRBV6-6 to TRBJ2-3; a possible D gene is TRBD1 (6 bases). The CDR3 contains 14 residues. Germline values: CDR1 MNHNY, CDR2 SVGAGI (reference sequence). V lost 2 bases, J lost 6 bases, and 12 bases lay in between. CDR3 sequence reads: CASSYPAGVDTQYF. The CDR3 region has the DNA TGTGCCAGCAGTTACCCAGCAGGGGTGGATACGCAGTATTTT.

This chain connects TRBV5-4 to TRBJ2-3; TRBD2 aligns across 8 bases. The CDR3 covers 14 residues. V shed 1 base and J 5 bases; nucleotides not matched to a gene: 3. Germline V CDR1 and CDR2: SGHNT, YYREEE (reference sequence). The CDR3 sequence is CASSLFSGEDTQYF. CDR3 sequence (DNA): TGTGCCAGCAGCTTGTTTAGCGGGGAAGATACGCAGTATTTT.

This chain uses TRBV7-2 with TRBJ1-1; 7 bases align to TRBD1. The CDR3 loop spans 15 amino acids. J gave up 3 bases and V 5 bases, and 9 bases lay outside the gene matches. CDR1 SGHTA and CDR2 FQGNSA come from the germline V gene. The CDR3 bases are TGTGCCAGCAGCCGACAGGGAGGATTTGACACTGAAGCTTTCTTT. It yields the protein CASSRQGGFDTEAFF.

V usage is TRBV2 and J usage is TRBJ2-3; 9 bases map to TRBD1. Germline CDR1 is SNHLY and CDR2 is FYNNEI. J lost 4 bases, V lost 7 bases, and 9 bases had no gene match. The CDR3 covers 15 residues. This CDR3 is CASKPNTGGSDTQYF. In DNA, the CDR3 is TGTGCCAGCAAGCCCAATACAGGGGGCTCAGATACGCAGTATTTT.

This rearrangement joins TRBV5-1 to TRBJ2-3; D may be TRBD1 (5 bases). Germline CDR1 is SGHRS and CDR2 is YFSETQ. The CDR3 consists of 16 residues. V was clipped by 2 bases and J by 5 bases, with 18 bases between them. Here the CDR3 reads CASSFRPRQPKDTQYF. The CDR3, as DNA: TGCGCCAGCAGCTTCAGACCACGACAGCCGAAAGATACGCAGTATTTT.

The V call is TRBV19, the J call TRBJ2-7; the match to TRBD1 covers 11 bases. Germline trimming cut 6 bases from V and 5 bases from J; bases unmatched to any gene: 15. The CDR3 sequence is 17 residues long. Germline CDR1 LNHDA, CDR2 SQIVND (reference sequence). Here the CDR3 DNA reads TGTGCCAGTAGCGCCGGGACAGGGGGTTTTCCGGAACACGAGCAGTACTTC. Translated: CASSAGTGGFPEHEQYF.

J is TRBJ2-5 and V is TRBV30; D is possibly TRBD2 (6 bases). V gave up 3 bases and J gave up 4 bases, with 9 bases separating them. The CDR3 runs to 12 residues. The V gene's germline CDR1 is GTSNPN and CDR2 SVGIG (reference sequence). The CDR3 DNA reads as TGTGCCTGGAGCCCCGGGGGAGAGACCCAGTACTTC. Amino acids: CAWSPGGETQYF.

The gene calls are TRBV4-1 and TRBJ1-4; D remains ambiguous. CDR1 MGHRA and CDR2 YSYEKL come from the germline V gene. This CDR3 contains 15 residues. V was shortened by 1 base and J by 0 bases, with 6 bases between the two germline ends. The CDR3 DNA reads TGCGCCAGCAGCCAAGTACTTACAACTAATGAAAAACTGTTTTTT. Protein product: CASSQVLTTNEKLFF.

V and J are TRBV7-2 and TRBJ2-7; 8 bases align to TRBD1. The CDR3 contains 13 residues. Germline lookup yields CDR1 SGHTA and CDR2 FQGNSA. V shed 5 bases, J shed 2 bases, and the junction held 2 bases outside the gene matches. The CDR3 coding sequence is TGTGCCAGCAGCCGACAGGGGACCTACGAGCAGTACTTC. Its translation is CASSRQGTYEQYF. The full variable domain, in which reference TRBV7-2 and TRBJ2-7 provide the parts outside the CDR3, is GAGVSQSPSNKVTEKGKDVELRCDPISGHTALYWYRQSLGQGLEFLIYFQGNSAPDKSGLPSDRFSAERTGGSVSTLTIQRTQQEDSAVYLCASSRQGTYEQYFGPGTRLTVT.

This chain connects TRBV6-1 to TRBJ2-5, with D perhaps TRBD1 (5 bases). Germline V gene data show CDR1 as MNHNS and CDR2 as SASEGT. CDR3 length: 13 amino acids. V lost 7 bases and J lost 3, with 12 bases in between. The CDR3 sequence: CASIRSTEETQYF. CDR3 nucleotides: TGTGCCAGCATAAGATCGACAGAAGAGACCCAGTACTTC.

The chain recombines TRBV7-2 with TRBJ1-3; D gene uncertain. Germline CDR1 is SGHTA and CDR2 is FQGNSA. Trimming stripped 5 bases from V and 0 bases from J, with 8 bases between. The CDR3 sequence is 14 residues long. CDR3 region: CASSLESSGNTIYF. The CDR3, as DNA: TGTGCCAGCAGCCTGGAGAGCTCTGGAAACACCATATATTTT.

The chain recombines TRBV9 with TRBJ2-1; D perhaps matches TRBD2 (7 bases). Germline CDR1 reads SGDLS; CDR2 reads YYNGEE. The ends were cut back, 5 bases at V and 7 bases at J, with 25 bases in the middle. CDR3 length: 17 residues. In DNA form, the CDR3 reads TGTGCCAGCAGAGCCGGGGGGCCTTTGGATTCTAGAAATGAGCAGTTCTTC. This gives the protein CASRAGGPLDSRNEQFF.

The gene calls are TRBV30 and TRBJ2-4, with D possibly being TRBD1 (5 bases). This CDR3 is 15 amino acids long. Trimming took off 0 bases at V and 6 bases at J, with 15 bases between the two ends. The germline CDR1 and CDR2 sequences are GTSNPN and SVGIG (reference sequence). The CDR3 DNA reads as TGTGCCTGGAGTGTACGCTGGACAACCTCAAACATTCAGTACTTC. It codes for CAWSVRWTTSNIQYF. The variable domain in full, completed from reference TRBV30 and TRBJ2-4, reads SQTIHQWPATLVQPVGSPLSLECTVEGTSNPNLYWYRQAAGRGLQLLFYSVGIGQISSEVPQNLSASRPQDRQFILSSKKLLLSDSGFYLCAWSVRWTTSNIQYFGAGTRLSVL.

The rearrangement uses TRBV5-6 and TRBJ2-1, with D possibly being TRBD1 (5 bases). CDR1 and CDR2 (germline): SGHDT, YYEEEE. V lost 4 bases and J 7 bases, leaving 15 bases between the germline ends. The CDR3 spans 14 residues. DNA for the CDR3: TGTGCCAGCAGCCTAAGACCAGGGCGGAATGAGCAGTTCTTC. It encodes CASSLRPGRNEQFF. The full variable domain, rest sourced from reference TRBV5-6 and TRBJ2-1, is DAGVTQSPTHLIKTRGQQVTLRCSPKSGHDTVSWYQQALGQGPQFIFQYYEEEERQRGNFPDRFSGHQFPNYSSELNVNALLLGDSALYLCASSLRPGRNEQFFGPGTRLTVL.

This clone was counted between two and nine times. The rearrangement joins TRBV19 to TRBJ2-1; TRBD2 is a possible D gene (6 bases). The V gene lost 4 bases and the J gene lost 5 bases, with 21 bases spanning the gap. Germline V CDR1 and CDR2: LNHDA, SQIVND (reference sequence). The CDR3 extends over 17 amino acids. CDR3 nucleotides: TGTGCCAGTAGTACCTACAGGAATAAGGGGACTCACAATGAGCAGTTCTTC. Translated, it gives CASSTYRNKGTHNEQFF.

The chain joins TRBV12-5 to TRBJ2-2, with D possibly being TRBD1 (6 bases). Germline-derived CDR1 and CDR2 are LGHNT and FRNRAP. Deletions cut 2 bases from V and 2 bases from J, with 12 bases between. The length of the CDR3 is 16 residues. The CDR3 region has the DNA TGTGCTAGTGGTTTGACGGGACACGCTAACACCGGGGAGCTGTTTTTT. Translating gives CASGLTGHANTGELFF.

The V call is TRBV12-5, the J call TRBJ2-3, with 10 bases identical to TRBD1. The CDR3 is made up of 18 amino acids. Trimming removed 8 bases from V and 2 bases from J; junction bases left unmatched: 16. CDR1 and CDR2 (germline): LGHNT, FRNRAP. The CDR3 DNA reads TGTGCTAGTCAAAGGGACAGGGGCCTCCTGGGGCACACAGATACGCAGTATTTT. It yields the protein CASQRDRGLLGHTDTQYF.

The V gene is TRBV7-2, the J gene TRBJ2-1, with D perhaps TRBD2 (6 bases). CDR1 and CDR2 (germline): SGHTA, FQGNSA. The CDR3 has 17 amino acids. V was shortened by 3 bases and J by 8 bases, with 23 bases between the two germline ends. In DNA form, the CDR3 reads TGTGCCAGCAGCTTTCAACCGGGATCTATAGTAGCGGATGAGCAGTTCTTC. Protein sequence: CASSFQPGSIVADEQFF.

The chain couples TRBV5-4 to TRBJ2-7; a possible D gene is TRBD1 (6 bases). Between the trimmed V and J ends, which lost 4 bases and 5 bases, there was a span of 19 bases. Germline V gene lookup returns CDR1 SGHNT and CDR2 YYREEE (reference sequence). The CDR3 loop spans 15 amino acids. The chain's CDR3 is CASSTPKGEGDEQYF. CDR3 DNA: TGTGCCAGCAGCACCCCCAAGGGGGAAGGCGACGAGCAGTACTTC.

V is TRBV7-2 and J is TRBJ2-1; 10 bases are a match to TRBD2. From germline, CDR1 is SGHTA and CDR2 FQGNSA. There are 16 residues in the CDR3. The junction had 14 bases not matched to a gene; V was cut back by 7 bases and J by 8 bases. The CDR3 coding sequence is TGTGCCAGCAACGATCCTCGGGCTAGCGGGAGCTATGAGCAGTTCTTC. Its protein is CASNDPRASGSYEQFF.

This chain connects TRBV10-3 to TRBJ2-5; 13 bases are shared with TRBD2. Germline V gene data show CDR1 as ENHRY and CDR2 as SYGVKD. V shed 6 bases, J shed 0 bases, and the junction held 10 bases outside the gene matches. CDR3 length: 18 residues. CDR3 protein: CAISRGLAGAPYQETQYF. CDR3 in DNA: TGTGCCATCAGCCGCGGACTAGCGGGGGCGCCCTACCAAGAGACCCAGTACTTC.

The V gene is TRBV7-6, the J gene TRBJ2-7; TRBD2 might be the D (5 bases). Deletions cut 6 bases from V and 4 bases from J, with 16 bases between. The CDR3 extends over 14 amino acids. Germline lookup yields CDR1 SGHVS and CDR2 FNYEAQ. CDR3 region: CASSRSGEGYEQYF. CDR3 nucleotides: TGTGCCAGCAGTCGAAGCGGAGAAGGGTACGAGCAGTACTTC.

CDR3 region: CASSLQTGWLDGYTF. In DNA, the CDR3 is TGTGCCAGCAGCTTGCAAACAGGGTGGTTGGATGGCTACACCTTC. The chain employs TRBV5-4 and TRBJ1-2, with a tentative D call TRBD1 (6 bases). V lost 1 base and J lost 6, with 16 bases in between. Germline CDR1 SGHNT, CDR2 YYREEE (reference sequence). The CDR3 has 15 residues.

Notes on this clone: Other DNA sequences in the sample encode the same CDR3. This rearrangement joins TRBV4-2 to TRBJ2-3; weak D call: TRBD2 (6 bases). The CDR3 runs 16 residues. Trimming stripped 3 bases from V and 2 bases from J, with 15 bases between. Per the germline V gene, CDR1 is LGHNA and CDR2 is YNFKEQ. The CDR3: CASSQLRRGDTDTQYF. DNA for the CDR3: TGTGCCAGCAGCCAGCTTAGGCGCGGGGACACAGATACGCAGTATTTT.

V and J are TRBV7-2 and TRBJ2-2, with TRBD2 identical over 10 bases. The V gene end was trimmed by 6 bases and the J gene end by 0 bases; junction bases not matched to a gene: 7. This CDR3 has 17 residues. The V gene's germline CDR1 is SGHTA and CDR2 FQGNSA. CDR3 bases: TGTGCCAGCAGTCATCCCAGCGGGGGGGCGAACACCGGGGAGCTGTTTTTT. Encoded protein: CASSHPSGGANTGELFF.

The chain has TRBV19 and TRBJ2-1, with D unclear. Deletions cut 2 bases from V and 7 bases from J, with 15 bases between. The CDR3 is 15 residues long. CDR1 and CDR2 (germline): LNHDA, SQIVND (reference sequence). CDR3 nucleotides: TGTGCCAGTAGTATACGAGAGAGAGCTGATAATGAGCAGTTCTTC. Amino acids: CASSIRERADNEQFF.

For this clone: Its ends do not fully match the called genes, so a read error is possible. Other DNA sequences in this specimen translate into the identical CDR3. Written as DNA, the CDR3 is TGTGCCAGCAGCTTAGGGGCAGGGAATAATTCCCCCCTCCACTTT. This encodes CASSLGAGNNSPLHF. The J gene is TRBJ1-6, the V gene TRBV7-2, with D possibly being TRBD1 (5 bases). The CDR3 contains 15 residues. CDR1 SGHTA and CDR2 FQGNSA come from the germline V gene.

The chain joins TRBV5-1 to TRBJ1-1; 7 bases are a match to TRBD1. The germline V gene encodes CDR1 SGHRS and CDR2 YFSETQ. V trimming: 2 bases; J trimming: 10 bases; junction bases outside the gene matches: 11. The CDR3 covers 14 residues. CDR3 loop: CASSFGDREEGAFF. The DNA of the CDR3 is TGCGCCAGCAGCTTTGGTGACAGGGAGGAAGGAGCTTTCTTT.

The V and J genes are TRBV5-1 and TRBJ1-3; a weak D match, TRBD1 (6 bases). V was shortened by 4 bases and J by 1 base, with 18 bases between the two germline ends. Germline assignment: CDR1 SGHRS and CDR2 YFSETQ. This CDR3 contains 17 residues. As DNA, the CDR3 is TGCGCCAGCAGCAAATCCGGGACAAAAGGGTCTGGAAACACCATATATTTT. Its translation is CASSKSGTKGSGNTIYF. Filled out from reference TRBV5-1 and TRBJ1-3, the complete variable domain reads KAGVTQTPRYLIKTRGQQVTLSCSPISGHRSVSWYQQTPGQGLQFLFEYFSETQRNKGNFPGRFSGRQFSNSRSEMNVSTLELGDSALYLCASSKSGTKGSGNTIYFGEGSWLTVV.